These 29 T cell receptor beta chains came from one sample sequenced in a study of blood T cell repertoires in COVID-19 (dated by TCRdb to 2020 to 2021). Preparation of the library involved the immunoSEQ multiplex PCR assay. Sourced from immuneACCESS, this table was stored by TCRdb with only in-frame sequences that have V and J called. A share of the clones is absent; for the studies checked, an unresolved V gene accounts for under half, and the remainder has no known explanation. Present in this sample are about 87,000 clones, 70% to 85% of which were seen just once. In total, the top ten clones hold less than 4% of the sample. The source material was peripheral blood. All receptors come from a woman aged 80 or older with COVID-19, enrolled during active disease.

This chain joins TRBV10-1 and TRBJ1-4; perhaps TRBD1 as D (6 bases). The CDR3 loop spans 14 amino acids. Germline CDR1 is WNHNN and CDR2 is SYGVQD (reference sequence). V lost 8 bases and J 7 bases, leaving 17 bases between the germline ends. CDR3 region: CASAKVGGGEKLFF. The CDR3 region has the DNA TGCGCCAGCGCAAAGGTAGGGGGGGGTGAAAAACTGTTTTTT.

Written as DNA, the CDR3 is TGTGCCAGCCTCTTGCAGGGGGACACTGAAGCTTTCTTT. Its translation is CASLLQGDTEAFF. This chain uses TRBV7-8 with TRBJ1-1, with TRBD1 matching 7 bases. The CDR3 has 13 residues. V gave up 8 bases and J gave up 3 bases; unmatched junction bases: 6. Germline V gene lookup returns CDR1 SGHVS and CDR2 FQNEAQ.

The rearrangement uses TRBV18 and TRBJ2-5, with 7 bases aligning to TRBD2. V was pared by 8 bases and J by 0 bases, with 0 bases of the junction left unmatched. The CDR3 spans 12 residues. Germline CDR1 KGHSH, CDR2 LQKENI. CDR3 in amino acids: CASGTNQETQYF. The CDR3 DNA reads TGTGCCAGCGGGACTAACCAAGAGACCCAGTACTTC.

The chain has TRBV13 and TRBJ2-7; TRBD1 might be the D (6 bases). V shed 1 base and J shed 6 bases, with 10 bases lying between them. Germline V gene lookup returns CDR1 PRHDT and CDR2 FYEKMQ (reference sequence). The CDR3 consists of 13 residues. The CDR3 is CASSLDRRGEQYF. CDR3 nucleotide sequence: TGTGCCAGCAGCTTAGACCGCAGGGGCGAGCAGTACTTC. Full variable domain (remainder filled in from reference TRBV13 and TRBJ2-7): AAGVIQSPRHLIKEKRETATLKCYPIPRHDTVYWYQQGPGQDPQFLISFYEKMQSDKGSIPDRFSAQQFSDYHSELNMSSLELGDSALYFCASSLDRRGEQYFGPGTRLTVT.

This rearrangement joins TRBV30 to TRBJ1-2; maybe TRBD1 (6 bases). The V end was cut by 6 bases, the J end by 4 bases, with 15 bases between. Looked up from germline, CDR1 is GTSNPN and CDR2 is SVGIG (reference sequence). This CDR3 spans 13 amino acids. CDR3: CACSDRNGYGYTF. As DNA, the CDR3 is TGTGCCTGCAGCGACAGGAACGGCTATGGCTACACCTTC.

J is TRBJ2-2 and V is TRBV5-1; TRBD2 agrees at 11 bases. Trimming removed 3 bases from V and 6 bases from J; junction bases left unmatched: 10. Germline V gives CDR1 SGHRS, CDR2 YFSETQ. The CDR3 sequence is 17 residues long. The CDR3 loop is CASSWGLADFVAGELFF. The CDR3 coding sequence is TGCGCCAGCAGCTGGGGACTAGCGGACTTTGTCGCCGGGGAGCTGTTTTTT.

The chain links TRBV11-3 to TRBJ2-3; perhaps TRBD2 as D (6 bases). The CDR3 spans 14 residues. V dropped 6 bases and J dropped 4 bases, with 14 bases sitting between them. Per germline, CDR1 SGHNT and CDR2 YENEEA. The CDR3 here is CASSPGLYADTQYF. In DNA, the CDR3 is TGTGCCAGCAGTCCGGGACTCTATGCAGATACGCAGTATTTT. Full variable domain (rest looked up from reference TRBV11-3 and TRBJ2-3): EAGVVQSPRYKIIEKKQPVAFWCNPISGHNTLYWYLQNLGQGPELLIRYENEEAVDDSQLPKDRFSAERLKGVDSTLKIQPAELGDSAVYLCASSPGLYADTQYFGPGTRLTVL.

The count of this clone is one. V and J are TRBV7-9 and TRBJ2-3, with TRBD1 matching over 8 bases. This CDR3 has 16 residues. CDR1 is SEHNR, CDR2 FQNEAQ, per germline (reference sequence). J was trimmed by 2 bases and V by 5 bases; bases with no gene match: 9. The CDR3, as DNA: TGTGCCAGCAGCCCCGCCGGGACAGGTACCACAGATACGCAGTATTTT. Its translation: CASSPAGTGTTDTQYF.

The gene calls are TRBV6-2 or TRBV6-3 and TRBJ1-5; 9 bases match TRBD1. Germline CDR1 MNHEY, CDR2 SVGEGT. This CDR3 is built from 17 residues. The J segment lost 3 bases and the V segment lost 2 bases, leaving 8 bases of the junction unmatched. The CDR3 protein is CASSYGSDRGINQPQHF. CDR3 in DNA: TGTGCCAGCAGTTACGGTTCCGACAGGGGGATCAATCAGCCCCAGCATTTT.

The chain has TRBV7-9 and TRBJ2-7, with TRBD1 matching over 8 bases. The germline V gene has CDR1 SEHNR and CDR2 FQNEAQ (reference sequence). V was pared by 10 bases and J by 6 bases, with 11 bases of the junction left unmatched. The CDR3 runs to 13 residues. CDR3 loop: CAITVQGASEQYF. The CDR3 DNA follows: TGTGCCATAACGGTTCAGGGGGCGAGCGAGCAGTACTTC.

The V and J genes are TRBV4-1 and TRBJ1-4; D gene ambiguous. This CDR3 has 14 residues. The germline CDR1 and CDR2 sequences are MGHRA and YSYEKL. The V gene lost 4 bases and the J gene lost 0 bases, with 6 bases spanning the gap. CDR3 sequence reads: CASSRQTTNEKLFF. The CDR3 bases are TGCGCCAGCAGCCGGCAGACAACTAATGAAAAACTGTTTTTT.

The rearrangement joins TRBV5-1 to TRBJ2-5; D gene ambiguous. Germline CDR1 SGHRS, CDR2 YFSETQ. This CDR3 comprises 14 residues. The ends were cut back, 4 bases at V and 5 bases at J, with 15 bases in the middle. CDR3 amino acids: CASSLVRPEETQYF. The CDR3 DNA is TGCGCCAGCAGCCTGGTGCGGCCCGAGGAGACCCAGTACTTC.

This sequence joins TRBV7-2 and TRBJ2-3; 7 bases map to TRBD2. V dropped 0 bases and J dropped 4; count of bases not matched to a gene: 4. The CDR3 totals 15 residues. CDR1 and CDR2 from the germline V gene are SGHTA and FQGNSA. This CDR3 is CASSLASGGADTQYF. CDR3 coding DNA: TGTGCCAGCAGCTTAGCGTCGGGAGGAGCAGATACGCAGTATTTT.

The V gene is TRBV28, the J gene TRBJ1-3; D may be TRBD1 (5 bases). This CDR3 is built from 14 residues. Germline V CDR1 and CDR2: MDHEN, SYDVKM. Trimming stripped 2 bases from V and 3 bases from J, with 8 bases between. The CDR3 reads CASSLNRGGNTIYF. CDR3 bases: TGTGCCAGCAGTTTAAATAGGGGTGGAAACACCATATATTTT.

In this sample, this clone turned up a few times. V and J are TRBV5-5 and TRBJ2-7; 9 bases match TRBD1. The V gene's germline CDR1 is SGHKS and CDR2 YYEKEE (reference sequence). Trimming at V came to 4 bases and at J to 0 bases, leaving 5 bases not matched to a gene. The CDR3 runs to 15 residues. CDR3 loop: CASSRRDRDSYEQYF. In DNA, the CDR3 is TGTGCCAGCAGCCGCCGGGACAGGGACTCCTACGAGCAGTACTTC.

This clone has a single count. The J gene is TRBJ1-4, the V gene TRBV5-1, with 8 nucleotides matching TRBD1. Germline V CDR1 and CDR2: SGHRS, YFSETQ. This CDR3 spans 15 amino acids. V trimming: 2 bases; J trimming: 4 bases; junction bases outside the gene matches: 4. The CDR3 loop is CASSFGTGRNEKLFF. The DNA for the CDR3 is TGCGCCAGCAGCTTTGGGACAGGCCGTAATGAAAAACTGTTTTTT.

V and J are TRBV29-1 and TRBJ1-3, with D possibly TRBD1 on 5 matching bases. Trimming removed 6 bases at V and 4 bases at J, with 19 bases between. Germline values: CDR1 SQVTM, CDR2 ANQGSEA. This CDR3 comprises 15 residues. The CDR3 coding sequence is TGCAGCGTCTTGATTGGGGCAGGTAGAGGAAACACCATATATTTT. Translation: CSVLIGAGRGNTIYF.

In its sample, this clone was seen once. The CDR3 region is CASSVGYRGYTF. The DNA for the CDR3 is TGTGCCAGCAGCGTAGGGTACAGGGGCTACACCTTC. V usage is TRBV9 and J usage is TRBJ1-2; TRBD1 might be the D (5 bases). V lost 0 bases and J lost 8, with 8 bases in between. The germline gives CDR1 SGDLS, CDR2 YYNGEE. The CDR3 is 12 residues long.

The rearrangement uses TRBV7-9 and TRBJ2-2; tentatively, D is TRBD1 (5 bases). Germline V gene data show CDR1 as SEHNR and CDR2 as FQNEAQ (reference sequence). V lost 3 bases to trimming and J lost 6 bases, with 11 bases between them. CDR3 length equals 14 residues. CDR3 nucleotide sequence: TGTGCCAGCAGCTTCAGGGTCGGGCCCGGGGAGCTGTTTTTT. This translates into CASSFRVGPGELFF.

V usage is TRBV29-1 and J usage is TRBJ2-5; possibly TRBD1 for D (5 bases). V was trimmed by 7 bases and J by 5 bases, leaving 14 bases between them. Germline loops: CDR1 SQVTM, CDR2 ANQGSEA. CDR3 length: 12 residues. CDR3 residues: CSAAGAGETQYF. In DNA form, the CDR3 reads TGCAGCGCCGCTGGGGCCGGGGAGACCCAGTACTTC.

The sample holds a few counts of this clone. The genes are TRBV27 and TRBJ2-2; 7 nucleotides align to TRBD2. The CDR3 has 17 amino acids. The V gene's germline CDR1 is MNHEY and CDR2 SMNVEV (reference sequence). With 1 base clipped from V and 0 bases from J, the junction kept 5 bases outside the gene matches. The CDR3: CASSLFTREANTGELFF. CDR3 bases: TGTGCCAGCAGTTTATTCACCCGGGAGGCGAACACCGGGGAGCTGTTTTTT.

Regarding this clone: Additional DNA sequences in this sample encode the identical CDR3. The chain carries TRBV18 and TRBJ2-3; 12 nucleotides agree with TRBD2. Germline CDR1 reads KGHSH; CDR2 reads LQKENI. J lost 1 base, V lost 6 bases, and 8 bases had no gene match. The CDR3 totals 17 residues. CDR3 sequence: CASSPLAGGPGTDTQYF. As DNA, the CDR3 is TGTGCCAGCTCGCCCCTAGCGGGGGGGCCGGGCACAGATACGCAGTATTTT. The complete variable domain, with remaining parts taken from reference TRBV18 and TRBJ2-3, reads NAGVMQNPRHLVRRRGQEARLRCSPMKGHSHVYWYRQLPEEGLKFMVYLQKENIIDESGMPKERFSAEFPKEGPSILRIQQVVRGDSAAYFCASSPLAGGPGTDTQYFGPGTRLTVL.

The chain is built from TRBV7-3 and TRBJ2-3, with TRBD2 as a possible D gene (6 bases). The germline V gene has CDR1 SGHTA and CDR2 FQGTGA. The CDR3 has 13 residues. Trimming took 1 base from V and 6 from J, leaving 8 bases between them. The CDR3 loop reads CASSLMEGDTQYF. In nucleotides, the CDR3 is TGTGCCAGCAGCTTAATGGAGGGGGATACGCAGTATTTT.

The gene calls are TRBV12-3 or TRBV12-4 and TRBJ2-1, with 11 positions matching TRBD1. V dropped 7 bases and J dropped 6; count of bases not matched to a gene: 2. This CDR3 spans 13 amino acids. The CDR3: CASKGQGGNEQFF. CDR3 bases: TGTGCCAGCAAGGGACAGGGGGGCAATGAGCAGTTCTTC.

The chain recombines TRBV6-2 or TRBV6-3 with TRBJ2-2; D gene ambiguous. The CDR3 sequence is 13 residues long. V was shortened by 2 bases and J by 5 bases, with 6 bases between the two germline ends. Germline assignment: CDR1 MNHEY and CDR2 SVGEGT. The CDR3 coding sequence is TGTGCCAGCAGTTACCCCCTTACCGGGGAGCTGTTTTTT. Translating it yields CASSYPLTGELFF.

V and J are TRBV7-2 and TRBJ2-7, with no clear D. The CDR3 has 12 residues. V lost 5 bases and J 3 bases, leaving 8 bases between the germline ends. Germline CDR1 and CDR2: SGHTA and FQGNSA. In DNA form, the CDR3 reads TGTGCCAGCAGCCGAACGGGCTACGAGCAGTACTTC. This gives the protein CASSRTGYEQYF.

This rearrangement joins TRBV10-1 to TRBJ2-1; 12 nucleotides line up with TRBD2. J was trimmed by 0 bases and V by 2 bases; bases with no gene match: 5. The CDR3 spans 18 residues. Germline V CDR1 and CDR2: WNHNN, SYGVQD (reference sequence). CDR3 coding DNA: TGCGCCAGCAGTGAGATTGGACTAGCGGGGAGCTCCTACAATGAGCAGTTCTTC. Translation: CASSEIGLAGSSYNEQFF.

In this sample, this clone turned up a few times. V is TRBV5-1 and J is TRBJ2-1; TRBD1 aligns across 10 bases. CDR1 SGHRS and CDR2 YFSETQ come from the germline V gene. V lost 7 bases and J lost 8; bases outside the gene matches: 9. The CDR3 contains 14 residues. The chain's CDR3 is CASAGTGVGDEQFF. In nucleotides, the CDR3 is TGCGCCAGCGCCGGGACAGGGGTAGGGGATGAGCAGTTCTTC.

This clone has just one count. CDR3 DNA sequence: TGTGCCAGCAGCCGTGAGCGGGGGGGAGCTTTCTTT. Its protein product is CASSRERGGAFF. The chain joins TRBV11-1 to TRBJ1-1; D may be TRBD1 (5 bases). V was clipped by 5 bases and J by 10 bases, with 14 bases between them. This CDR3 is built from 12 residues. Germline V gene data show CDR1 as SGHAT and CDR2 as FQDESV (reference sequence).